This T cell receptor (beta chain) was profiled in a study of response to subunit inactivated influenza vaccine. The sample holds a few counts of this clonotype. As yet, its antigen is unknown. TCRdb redid the calling of the RT-PCR reads with MiXCR, one entry per CDR3 protein. Found here are about 800,000 distinct CDR3 sequences, around 20% of them singletons; the top ten hold about 9.4%. The germline gives CDR1 SGHRS, CDR2 YFSETQ. V was cut by 0 bases and J by 4 bases, with 7 bases left in between. The length of the CDR3 is 13 residues. Study outcomes and limitations: Few new T cells, the authors suggested, are recruited by each seasonal influenza vaccination.

The sample in question was PBMCs from blood, obtained 4 to 6 days after vaccination. This chain uses TRBV5-1 with TRBJ2-5; unclear D gene. The receptor was isolated from a man aged 50-59 years who received an inactivated influenza vaccine. This chain's CDR3 is CASSLDAGETQYF. The CDR3 coding sequence is TGCGCCAGCAGCTTGGACGCCGGAGAGACCCAGTACTTC.